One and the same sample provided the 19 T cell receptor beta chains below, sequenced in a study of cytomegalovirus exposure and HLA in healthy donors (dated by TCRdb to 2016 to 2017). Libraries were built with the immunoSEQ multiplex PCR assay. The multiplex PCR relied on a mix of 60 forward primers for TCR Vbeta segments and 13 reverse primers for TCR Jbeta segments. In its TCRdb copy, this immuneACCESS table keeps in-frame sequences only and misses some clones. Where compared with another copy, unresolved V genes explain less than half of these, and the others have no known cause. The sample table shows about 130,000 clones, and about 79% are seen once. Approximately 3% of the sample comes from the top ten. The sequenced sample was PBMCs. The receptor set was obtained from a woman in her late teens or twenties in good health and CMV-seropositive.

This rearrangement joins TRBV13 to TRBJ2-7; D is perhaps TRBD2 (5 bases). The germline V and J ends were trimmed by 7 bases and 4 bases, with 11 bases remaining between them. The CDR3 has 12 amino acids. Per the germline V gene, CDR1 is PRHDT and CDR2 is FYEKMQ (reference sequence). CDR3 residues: CASKEGGYEQYF. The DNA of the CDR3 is TGTGCCAGCAAAGAGGGTGGGTACGAGCAGTACTTC.

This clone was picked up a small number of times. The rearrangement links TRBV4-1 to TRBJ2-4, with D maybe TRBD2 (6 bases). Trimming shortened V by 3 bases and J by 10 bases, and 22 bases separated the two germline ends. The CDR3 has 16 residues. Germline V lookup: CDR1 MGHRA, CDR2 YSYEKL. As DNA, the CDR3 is TGCGCCAGCAGCCATCCTAATGAGGGAGCGGGTGGAATTCAGTACTTC. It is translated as CASSHPNEGAGGIQYF.

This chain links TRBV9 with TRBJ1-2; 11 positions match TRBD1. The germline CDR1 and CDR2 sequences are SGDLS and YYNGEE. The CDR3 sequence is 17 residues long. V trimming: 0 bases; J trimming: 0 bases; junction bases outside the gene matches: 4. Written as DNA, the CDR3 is TGTGCCAGCAGCGTAGGAGGGGGACAGGGGGCTAACTATGGCTACACCTTC. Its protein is CASSVGGGQGANYGYTF.

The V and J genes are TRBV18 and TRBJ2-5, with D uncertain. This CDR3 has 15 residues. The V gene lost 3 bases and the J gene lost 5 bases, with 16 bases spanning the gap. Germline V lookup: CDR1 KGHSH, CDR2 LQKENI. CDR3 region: CASSPDTRIRETQYF. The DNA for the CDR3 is TGTGCCAGCTCACCCGACACCAGAATCCGGGAGACCCAGTACTTC. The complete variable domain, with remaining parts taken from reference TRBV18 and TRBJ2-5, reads NAGVMQNPRHLVRRRGQEARLRCSPMKGHSHVYWYRQLPEEGLKFMVYLQKENIIDESGMPKERFSAEFPKEGPSILRIQQVVRGDSAAYFCASSPDTRIRETQYFGPGTRLLVL.

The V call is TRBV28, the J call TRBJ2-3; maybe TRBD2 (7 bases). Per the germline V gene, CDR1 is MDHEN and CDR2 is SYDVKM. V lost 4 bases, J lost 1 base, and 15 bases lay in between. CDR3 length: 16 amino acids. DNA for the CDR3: TGTGCCAGCAGTTCCAGTCAGGGGAGGGGCACAGATACGCAGTATTTT. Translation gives CASSSSQGRGTDTQYF.

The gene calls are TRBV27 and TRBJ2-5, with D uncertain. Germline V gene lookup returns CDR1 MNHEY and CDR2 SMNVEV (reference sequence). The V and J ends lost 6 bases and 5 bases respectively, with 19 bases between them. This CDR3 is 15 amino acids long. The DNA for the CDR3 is TGTGCCAGCAGAACCCGGGTAGCCGGTATGGAGACCCAGTACTTC. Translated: CASRTRVAGMETQYF.

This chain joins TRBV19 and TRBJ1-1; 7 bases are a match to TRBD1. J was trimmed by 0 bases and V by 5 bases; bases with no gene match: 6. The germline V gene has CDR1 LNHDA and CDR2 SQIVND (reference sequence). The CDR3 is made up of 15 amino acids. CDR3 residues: CASSPQDRVNTEAFF. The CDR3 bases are TGTGCCAGTAGTCCGCAAGACAGGGTGAACACTGAAGCTTTCTTT. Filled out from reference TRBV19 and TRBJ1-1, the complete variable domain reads DGGITQSPKYLFRKEGQNVTLSCEQNLNHDAMYWYRQDPGQGLRLIYYSQIVNDFQKGDIAEGYSVSREKKESFPLTVTSAQKNPTAFYLCASSPQDRVNTEAFFGQGTRLTVV.

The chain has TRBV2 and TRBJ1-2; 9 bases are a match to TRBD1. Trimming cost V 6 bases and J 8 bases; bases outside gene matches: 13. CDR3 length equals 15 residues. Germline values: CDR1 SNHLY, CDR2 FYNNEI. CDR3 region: CASSAPGQGFQGYTF. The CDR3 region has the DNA TGTGCCAGCAGCGCCCCGGGACAGGGTTTTCAGGGCTACACCTTC.

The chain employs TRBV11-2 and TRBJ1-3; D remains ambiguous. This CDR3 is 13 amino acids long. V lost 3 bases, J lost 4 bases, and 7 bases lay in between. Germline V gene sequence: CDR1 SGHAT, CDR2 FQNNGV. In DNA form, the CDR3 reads TGTGCCAGCAGCTTCGGGAGAGGAAACACCATATATTTT. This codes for CASSFGRGNTIYF.

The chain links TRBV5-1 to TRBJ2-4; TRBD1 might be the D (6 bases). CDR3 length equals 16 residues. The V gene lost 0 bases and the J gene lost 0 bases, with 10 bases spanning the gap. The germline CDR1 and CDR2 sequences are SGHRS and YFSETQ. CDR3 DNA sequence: TGCGCCAGCAGCTTGGGGCTAGGGGGAGCCAAAAACATTCAGTACTTC. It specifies CASSLGLGGAKNIQYF.

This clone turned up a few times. As DNA, the CDR3 is TGTGCCAGCAGCTTGCTAGGGGGATCCTACGAGCAGTACTTC. It encodes CASSLLGGSYEQYF. V is TRBV5-4 and J is TRBJ2-7; D perhaps matches TRBD1 (6 bases). Germline V gives CDR1 SGHNT, CDR2 YYREEE (reference sequence). The V end lost 1 base, the J end lost 1 base, and 9 bases lay between the germline ends. The CDR3 is 14 residues long.

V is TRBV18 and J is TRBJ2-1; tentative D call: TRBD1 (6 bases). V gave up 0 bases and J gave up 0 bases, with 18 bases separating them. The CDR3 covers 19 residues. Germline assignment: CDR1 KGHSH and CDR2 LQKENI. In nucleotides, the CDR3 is TGTGCCAGCTCACCACCGATCCCAGGGGTACTCAGCTCCTACAATGAGCAGTTCTTC. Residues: CASSPPIPGVLSSYNEQFF.

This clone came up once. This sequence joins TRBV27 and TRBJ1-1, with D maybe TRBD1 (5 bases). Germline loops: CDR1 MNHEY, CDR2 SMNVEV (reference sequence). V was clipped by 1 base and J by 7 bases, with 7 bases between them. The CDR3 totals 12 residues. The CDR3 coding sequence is TGTGCCAGCAGTTTATTGGGGGGTGAAGCTTTCTTT. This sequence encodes CASSLLGGEAFF.

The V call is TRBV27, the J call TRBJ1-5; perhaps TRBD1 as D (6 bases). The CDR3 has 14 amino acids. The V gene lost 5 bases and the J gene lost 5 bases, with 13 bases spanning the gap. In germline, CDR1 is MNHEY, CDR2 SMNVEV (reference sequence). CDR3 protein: CASSIRGRYQPQHF. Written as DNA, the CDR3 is TGTGCCAGCAGTATCAGGGGTAGGTATCAGCCCCAGCATTTT.

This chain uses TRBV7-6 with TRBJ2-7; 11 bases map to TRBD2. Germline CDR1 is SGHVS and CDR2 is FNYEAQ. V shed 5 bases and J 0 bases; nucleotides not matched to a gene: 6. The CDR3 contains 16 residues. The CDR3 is CASSPGLADLSYEQYF. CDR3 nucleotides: TGTGCCAGCAGCCCGGGACTAGCGGACCTCTCCTACGAGCAGTACTTC.

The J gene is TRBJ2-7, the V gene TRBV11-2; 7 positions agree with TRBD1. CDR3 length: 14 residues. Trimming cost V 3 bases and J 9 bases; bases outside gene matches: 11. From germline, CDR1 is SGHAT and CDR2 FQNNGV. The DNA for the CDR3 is TGTGCCAGCAGCTTCGGGACAGAGGATCGGGGGCAGTACTTC. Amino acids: CASSFGTEDRGQYF.

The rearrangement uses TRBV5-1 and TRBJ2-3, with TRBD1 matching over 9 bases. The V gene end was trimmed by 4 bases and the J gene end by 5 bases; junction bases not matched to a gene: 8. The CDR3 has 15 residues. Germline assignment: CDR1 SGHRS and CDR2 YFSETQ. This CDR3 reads CASSLPGQGEDTQYF. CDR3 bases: TGCGCCAGCAGCCTACCGGGACAGGGTGAAGATACGCAGTATTTT.

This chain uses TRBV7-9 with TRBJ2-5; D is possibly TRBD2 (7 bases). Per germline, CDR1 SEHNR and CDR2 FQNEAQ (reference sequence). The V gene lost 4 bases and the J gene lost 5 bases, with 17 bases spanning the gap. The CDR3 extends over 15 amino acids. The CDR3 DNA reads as TGTGCCAGCAGCTACCACCTGAGGGGGGGGGAGACCCAGTACTTC. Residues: CASSYHLRGGETQYF.

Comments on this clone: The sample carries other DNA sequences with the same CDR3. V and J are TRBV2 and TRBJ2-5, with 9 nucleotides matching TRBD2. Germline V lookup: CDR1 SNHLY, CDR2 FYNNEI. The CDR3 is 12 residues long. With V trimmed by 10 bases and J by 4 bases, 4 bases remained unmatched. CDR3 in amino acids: CATRGGGETQYF. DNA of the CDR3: TGTGCCACCCGCGGGGGGGGAGAGACCCAGTACTTC.